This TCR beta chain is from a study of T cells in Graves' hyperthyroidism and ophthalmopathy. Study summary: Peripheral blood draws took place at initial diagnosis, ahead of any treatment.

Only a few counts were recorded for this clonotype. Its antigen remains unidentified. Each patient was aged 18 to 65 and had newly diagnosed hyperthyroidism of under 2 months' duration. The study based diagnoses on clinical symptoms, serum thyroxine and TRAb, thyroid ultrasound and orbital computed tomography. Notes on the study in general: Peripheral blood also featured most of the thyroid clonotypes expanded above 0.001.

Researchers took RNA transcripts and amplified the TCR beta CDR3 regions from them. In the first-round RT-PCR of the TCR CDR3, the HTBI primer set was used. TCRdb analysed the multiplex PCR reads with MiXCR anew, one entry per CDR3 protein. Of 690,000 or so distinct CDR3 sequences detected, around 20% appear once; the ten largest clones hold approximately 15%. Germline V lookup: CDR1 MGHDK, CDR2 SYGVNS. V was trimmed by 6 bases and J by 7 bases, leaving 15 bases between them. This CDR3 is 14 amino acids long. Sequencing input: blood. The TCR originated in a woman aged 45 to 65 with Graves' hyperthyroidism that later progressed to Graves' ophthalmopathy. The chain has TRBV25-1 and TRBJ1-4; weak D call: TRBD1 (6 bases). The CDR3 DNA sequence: TGTGCCAGCAGCACGGACAGTCAGAGTGAAAAACTGTTTTTT. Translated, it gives CASSTDSQSEKLFF.